This T cell receptor (beta chain) was captured in a study of blood T cells in healthy people across ages (dated by TCRdb to between 2014 and 2016). For context, the study as a whole: In model experiments, roughly one uniquely barcoded TCR beta cDNA molecule per two T cells was captured by template switching. Two additional independent replicas of 1 million unique cDNA reads from the same blood draw were analyzed for two donors (one aged 18 to 30 and one aged 80 or older). Donors were grouped into four age groups: young (average about 15 years), middle-aged (over 35), aged (roughly 62) and long-lived (roughly 80). To avoid experimental bias, donors of different ages were distributed randomly across sequencing lanes. The study measured age-related changes in TCR beta repertoire diversity using deep sequencing normalized with unique cDNA molecular identifiers. What the work shows at the level of the full study, not this receptor alone: The percentage of naive T cells measured by flow cytometry correlated strongly with observed TCR beta diversity. Compared with the aged group, more naive CD4+ T cells, fewer expanded clones and increased TCR diversity were shown by the long-lived group, suggesting age selection. Conclusive comparison of naive and antigen-experienced compartments was prevented by the profiling of bulk unsorted PBMCs. Observed TCR beta diversity per million T cells fell roughly linearly with age, and a significant reduction was already apparent by age around 39. Estimates of total diversity based on one million sequenced T cells were regarded as lower bounds and as underestimates. The CMV infection status of donors was not known, potentially confounding age-related changes in expanded clonotypes.

Library generation was performed with 5' RACE. The instrument was an Illumina HiSeq 2500. A second PCR of about 7 to 12 cycles was performed with a sample-barcoded 5' primer and a J-beta primer mix. A unique molecular identifier was introduced onto each TCR beta cDNA molecule by a template-switch 5' adaptor carrying 12 random nucleotides. Each sample yielded at least 2.5 million CDR3-containing paired-end reads. All of the RNA was converted into first-strand cDNA using the Mint cDNA synthesis kit, with a TRBC-specific oligonucleotide serving as the primer. After uracil-DNA glycosylase treatment, a first 18-cycle PCR used universal primers M1SS and BC2_uni_R on all cDNA. As for the original processing: For normalization, 1 million high-quality reads were randomly selected from each sample, with every read carrying a distinct molecular identifier. Instead of being binned into consensus sequences, reads with shared molecular identifiers were discarded. MiTCR, with a Q25 quality threshold and the strictest error-elimination algorithm, was used for CDR3 identification, clonotype clustering and error correction. A nonparametric unseen species model using Euler transformation provided a lower-bound estimate of total TCR beta diversity. TCRdb passed the public sequencing reads through fastp at Q25 and MiXCR, retaining productive beta sequences. Rows are combined by CDR3 protein, so each entry shows the most common genes and DNA. In this record, the V and J calls reflect TCRdb's handling and not the investigators' own analysis. Present in this sample are some 700,000 distinct CDR3 sequences, approximately 21% of which were seen just once. The top ten clonotypes cover roughly 22% of the sample.

Only a few counts were recorded for this clonotype. It lacks a known antigen. No much larger clone is present one base from it, and per-base qualities are unavailable. The CDR3 runs 14 residues from the cysteine to the phenylalanine. The DNA shown is the 42-base CDR3, in frame from base 1. Deletion took 3 bases off V and 4 bases off J, with a span of 12 bases between the germline ends. The germline V gene (reference sequence) specifies GTSNPN as CDR1 and SVGIG as CDR2. Systemically healthy Caucasian individuals from Russia, roughly 40 in total and aged roughly 6 to 100 years, were included as donors. Each donor gave about 9.7 milliliters of peripheral blood, drawn into EDTA-treated Vacutainer tubes. Ficoll-Paque density-gradient centrifugation was used to isolate PBMCs, with at least 6 million obtained per sample. Total RNA, at least 5 micrograms per sample, was extracted from PBMCs with Trizol reagent. For every donor, an aliquot of PBMCs went through flow cytometry to measure the percentages of naive CD45RAhigh/CD27high T cells.

The sequence is built from TRBV30 and TRBJ2-2, with the D segment identity uncertain. This sequence originates from a man in his 70s in good health. Sequencing used blood. The CDR3 region has the sequence CAWSRLSFTGELFF. Read as DNA, the sequence is TGTGCCTGGAGCCGTTTGTCTTTCACCGGGGAGCTGTTTTTT.